This T cell receptor beta chain derives from a study of shared clonotypes between healthy human individuals. Findings and caveats of the study: Rarefaction curves obtained for sorted subsets showed sequencing incomplete despite large depth. Non-shared clonotypes showed lower generation probabilities than clonotypes common to all four donors.

This clone has only one observation. As yet, its antigen is unknown. The repertoire was sequenced with immunoSEQ multiplex PCR; TCRdb's copy has only in-frame clones and lacks some. The sample shows roughly 2.6 million clones, over 85% of them seen only once. V lost 1 base, J lost 2 bases, and 11 bases stayed unmatched. The germline V gene encodes CDR1 SGHDT and CDR2 YYEEEE. The CDR3 spans 17 residues. The sequenced sample was naive CD4+ T cells sorted from blood. This sample's subset: CD45RA+ positively selected. The source is a man younger than 30 in good health. The V and J genes are TRBV5-6 and TRBJ1-2; 7 bases map to TRBD1. The CDR3 DNA reads as TGTGCCAGCAGCTTGCGAGGGGGCGCAAAGTCCAACTATGGCTACACCTTC. It encodes CASSLRGGAKSNYGYTF.